One sample yielded the 26 T cell receptor beta chains listed below, sequenced in a study of beta chain features in type 1 diabetes. The whole isolated RNA underwent reverse transcription, so sequencing captured expressed TCRB transcripts. Generated by immunoSEQ multiplex PCR, the TCRdb table keeps only in-frame clones and is missing some. Of about 900,000 clones listed, 17% are singletons. Source material: naive CD4+ T cells from blood. Receptors were obtained from a young woman in good health.

This clone has just a few counts. The rearrangement joins TRBV7-3 to TRBJ2-5, with D maybe TRBD1 (6 bases). Germline V gene sequence: CDR1 SGHTA, CDR2 FQGTGA. The CDR3 is made up of 15 amino acids. The germline V and J ends were trimmed by 7 bases and 7 bases, with 22 bases remaining between them. The CDR3 reads CASTLTQGPRGTQYF. The CDR3 DNA sequence: TGTGCCAGCACCCTAACTCAGGGGCCTCGCGGGACCCAGTACTTC.

This clone came up a few times. This rearrangement joins TRBV20-1 to TRBJ2-4; 7 positions match TRBD2. V dropped 5 bases and J dropped 10; count of bases not matched to a gene: 2. Germline values: CDR1 DFQATT, CDR2 SNEGSKA (reference sequence). There are 10 residues in the CDR3. CDR3 nucleotides: TGCAGTGCTTCTAGCGGAATTCAGTACTTC. As protein: CSASSGIQYF.

The CDR3 nucleotides are TGTGCCAGCAGCTTGTACGGGACGGCTTCCTACGAGCAGTACTTC. It is translated as CASSLYGTASYEQYF. The chain has TRBV11-2 and TRBJ2-7; D assignment may be TRBD1 or TRBD2 (5 bases each). V shed 3 bases and J shed 1 base, with 13 bases lying between them. Germline V gives CDR1 SGHAT, CDR2 FQNNGV. The CDR3 loop spans 15 amino acids.

This chain uses TRBV5-6 with TRBJ1-2; 8 positions agree with TRBD1. This CDR3 spans 16 amino acids. V dropped 1 base and J dropped 7; count of bases not matched to a gene: 12. From germline, CDR1 is SGHDT and CDR2 YYEEEE. The CDR3 is CASSLLPGGKAIGYTF. The CDR3 DNA reads TGTGCCAGCAGCTTGCTCCCAGGGGGCAAGGCTATTGGCTACACCTTC.

On this clone: Other DNA sequences in this sample translate to the same CDR3. J is TRBJ2-1 and V is TRBV9; D may be TRBD2 (5 bases). Germline values: CDR1 SGDLS, CDR2 YYNGEE. This CDR3 is 13 amino acids long. Trimming took 0 bases from V and 7 from J, leaving 8 bases between them. DNA for the CDR3: TGTGCCAGCAGCGTAGGACTATTGAATGAGCAGTTCTTC. Its translation is CASSVGLLNEQFF.

The V gene is TRBV2, the J gene TRBJ2-2; D remains ambiguous. This CDR3 has 16 residues. Looked up from germline, CDR1 is SNHLY and CDR2 is FYNNEI. V lost 3 bases, J lost 2 bases, and 13 bases lay in between. The CDR3 DNA sequence: TGTGCCAGCAGTGACTTATTGTCCATAAACACCGGGGAGCTGTTTTTT. It yields the protein CASSDLLSINTGELFF.

V is TRBV11-2 and J is TRBJ2-6; no firm D call. The CDR3 covers 12 residues. The germline V gene encodes CDR1 SGHAT and CDR2 FQNNGV. Between the trimmed V and J ends, which lost 10 bases and 4 bases, there was a span of 8 bases. The CDR3, as DNA: TGTGCCACCCTGGTAGGGGCCAACGTCCTGACTTTC. It specifies CATLVGANVLTF. The variable domain in full, with the rest retrieved from reference TRBV11-2 and TRBJ2-6, is EAGVAQSPRYKIIEKRQSVAFWCNPISGHATLYWYQQILGQGPKLLIQFQNNGVVDDSQLPKDRFSAERLKGVDSTLKIQPAKLEDSAVYLCATLVGANVLTFGAGSRLTVL.

The chain uses TRBV2 and TRBJ2-5, with 10 bases that match TRBD2. This CDR3 region has 14 residues. V was clipped by 7 bases and J by 5 bases; unmatched bases: 7. In germline, CDR1 is SNHLY, CDR2 FYNNEI. DNA for the CDR3: TGTGCCAGCAAACTAGCGGGATATAGGGAGACCCAGTACTTC. It is translated as CASKLAGYRETQYF.

The chain has TRBV7-9 and TRBJ1-1, with D uncertain. Germline-derived CDR1 and CDR2 are SEHNR and FQNEAQ (reference sequence). The germline V and J ends were trimmed by 2 bases and 11 bases, with 9 bases remaining between them. CDR3 length equals 11 residues. CDR3 in DNA: TGTGCCAGCAGCTTACGAGTATCGGCTTTCTTT. Protein sequence: CASSLRVSAFF.

A few counts support this clone. This rearrangement joins TRBV29-1 to TRBJ2-1; 9 nucleotides align to TRBD1. The V and J ends lost 6 bases and 3 bases, in that order; junction bases with no gene match: 9. The CDR3 length is 15 residues. The germline gives CDR1 SQVTM, CDR2 ANQGSEA. CDR3 region: CSVGTGPSFYNEQFF. In DNA form, the CDR3 reads TGCAGCGTCGGGACAGGGCCCTCTTTCTACAATGAGCAGTTCTTC.

The sample holds a few counts of this clone. The chain joins TRBV7-2 to TRBJ2-7; D might be TRBD2 (5 bases). Germline V gene lookup returns CDR1 SGHTA and CDR2 FQGNSA. V shed 6 bases and J shed 3 bases, with 15 bases lying between them. The CDR3 contains 14 residues. The CDR3 coding sequence is TGTGCCAGCAGTAGCTCCAGCGGTCGCTACGAGCAGTACTTC. Protein product: CASSSSSGRYEQYF.

The chain has TRBV4-2 and TRBJ2-3, with TRBD2 matching 8 bases. Germline CDR1 LGHNA, CDR2 YNFKEQ. V shed 0 bases, J shed 3 bases, and the junction held 14 bases outside the gene matches. The CDR3 loop spans 19 amino acids. Here the CDR3 DNA reads TGTGCCAGCAGCCAAGAGATCGGGTCCCGAGCGGGAGTGACAGATACGCAGTATTTT. This sequence encodes CASSQEIGSRAGVTDTQYF.

The chain combines TRBV7-9 with TRBJ1-5; 8 bases are a match to TRBD1. This CDR3 contains 19 residues. Trimming cost V 5 bases and J 0 bases; bases outside gene matches: 15. Germline V gene lookup returns CDR1 SEHNR and CDR2 FQNEAQ (reference sequence). The CDR3 here is CASSHPVGQGNYSNQPQHF. CDR3 nucleotides: TGTGCCAGCAGCCACCCGGTCGGACAGGGAAATTATAGCAATCAGCCCCAGCATTTT.

The V call is TRBV7-2, the J call TRBJ2-7; 9 positions agree with TRBD2. The CDR3 is made up of 19 amino acids. With 1 base clipped from V and 0 bases from J, the junction kept 13 bases outside the gene matches. CDR1 and CDR2 from the germline V gene are SGHTA and FQGNSA. This chain's CDR3 is CASSLDPGGRGTSSYEQYF. The CDR3 nucleotides read TGTGCCAGCAGCTTAGACCCAGGCGGGAGGGGCACCAGCTCCTACGAGCAGTACTTC.

This rearrangement joins TRBV2 to TRBJ2-7; D may be TRBD1 or TRBD2 (6 bases each). Germline CDR1 and CDR2: SNHLY and FYNNEI. V was shortened by 5 bases and J by 3 bases, with 11 bases between the two germline ends. This CDR3 has 13 amino acids. The CDR3 region is CASSSGGRYEQYF. DNA of the CDR3: TGTGCCAGCAGTTCCGGGGGCCGCTACGAGCAGTACTTC.

This chain joins TRBV7-9 and TRBJ2-5; D possibly uses TRBD1 or TRBD2 (5 bases each). Germline V gene data show CDR1 as SEHNR and CDR2 as FQNEAQ (reference sequence). V dropped 6 bases and J dropped 5 bases, with 10 bases sitting between them. The CDR3 length is 12 residues. The CDR3 loop reads CASRRGEETQYF. The CDR3 nucleotides read TGTGCCAGCAGGAGGGGTGAGGAGACCCAGTACTTC.

This clone was picked up a small number of times. J is TRBJ2-1 and V is TRBV19; TRBD2 matches at 9 bases. CDR3 length: 18 residues. The ends lost 6 bases at V and 7 bases at J; junction bases unmatched: 19. Germline values: CDR1 LNHDA, CDR2 SQIVND (reference sequence). CDR3 in DNA: TGTGCCAGTAGCCCCTGGAGAATAGCGGGAGTTGGGAGGAATGAGCAGTTCTTC. Its translation is CASSPWRIAGVGRNEQFF.

The V gene is TRBV6-6, the J gene TRBJ2-7; 7 bases match TRBD1. Germline lookup yields CDR1 MNHNY and CDR2 SVGAGI (reference sequence). This CDR3 has 11 amino acids. V lost 6 bases, J lost 4 bases, and 0 bases stayed unmatched. The chain's CDR3 is CASRQGYEQYF. CDR3 nucleotide sequence: TGTGCCAGCAGACAGGGGTACGAGCAGTACTTC.

The V call is TRBV11-1, the J call TRBJ2-1, with no clear D. CDR1 is SGHAT, CDR2 FQDESV, per germline (reference sequence). The length of the CDR3 is 12 residues. Trimming pared 2 bases from V and 5 bases from J, leaving 4 bases between. CDR3 protein: CASSLIHNEQFF. The CDR3 DNA reads TGTGCCAGCAGCTTAATCCACAATGAGCAGTTCTTC. The entire variable domain, with the rest obtained from reference TRBV11-1 and TRBJ2-1, is as follows: EAEVAQSPRYKITEKSQAVAFWCDPISGHATLYWYRQILGQGPELLVQFQDESVVDDSQLPKDRFSAERLKGVDSTLKIQPAELGDSAMYLCASSLIHNEQFFGPGTRLTVL.

This clone came up a few times. J is TRBJ2-5 and V is TRBV27; weak D call: TRBD1 (6 bases). Germline assignment: CDR1 MNHEY and CDR2 SMNVEV (reference sequence). The V end lost 6 bases, the J end lost 5 bases, and 13 bases lay between the germline ends. The CDR3 spans 13 residues. CDR3 in amino acids: CASRKGDLETQYF. Written as DNA, the CDR3 is TGTGCCAGCAGGAAGGGGGATCTGGAGACCCAGTACTTC.

This chain connects TRBV4-1 to TRBJ2-5, with TRBD1 identical over 8 bases. V was clipped by 1 base and J by 5 bases; unmatched bases: 12. Germline CDR1 MGHRA, CDR2 YSYEKL. The CDR3 totals 17 residues. CDR3 amino acids: CASSQVAVAGGRETQYF. CDR3 bases: TGCGCCAGCAGCCAAGTGGCGGTTGCAGGGGGCAGGGAGACCCAGTACTTC.

About this clone: The sample has other DNA sequences that encode this CDR3 too. The chain combines TRBV20-1 with TRBJ2-7; a weak D match, TRBD1 (6 bases). CDR3 length: 11 residues. Germline CDR1 is DFQATT and CDR2 is SNEGSKA (reference sequence). Trimming stripped 6 bases from V and 3 bases from J, with 9 bases between. The CDR3 loop is CSATRGYEQYF. CDR3 bases: TGCAGTGCCACCAGGGGCTACGAGCAGTACTTC.

In this sample, this clone turned up a few times. This chain links TRBV6-5 with TRBJ2-7, with a possible D match to TRBD1 (6 bases). The CDR3 extends over 14 amino acids. V was cut by 6 bases and J by 2 bases, with 14 bases left in between. Germline V gene data show CDR1 as MNHEY and CDR2 as SVGAGI. The CDR3 region has the DNA TGTGCCAGCAGGGCTGACAGGAGAACCTACGAGCAGTACTTC. This codes for CASRADRRTYEQYF.

This chain uses TRBV29-1 with TRBJ1-1, with D possibly being TRBD1 (6 bases). Germline V CDR1 and CDR2: SQVTM, ANQGSEA. This CDR3 has 13 amino acids. V was pared by 4 bases and J by 6 bases, with 15 bases between. The CDR3: CSVGGAVGSEAFF. CDR3 DNA: TGCAGCGTTGGGGGGGCGGTTGGTTCTGAAGCTTTCTTT. Full variable domain (outside the CDR3, taken from reference TRBV29-1 and TRBJ1-1): SAVISQKPSRDICQRGTSLTIQCQVDSQVTMMFWYRQQPGQSLTLIATANQGSEATYESGFVIDKFPISRPNLTFSTLTVSNMSPEDSSIYLCSVGGAVGSEAFFGQGTRLTVV.

A remark on this clone: This sequence may be a read error, since a much larger clone differs from it by one base. The gene calls are TRBV7-8 and TRBJ2-5, with 7 bases identical to TRBD1. J gave up 2 bases and V 4 bases, and 1 base lay outside the gene matches. This CDR3 comprises 13 residues. Germline CDR1 is SGHVS and CDR2 is FQNEAQ. This CDR3 reads CASSSGQQETQYF. The CDR3 DNA reads TGTGCCAGCAGCTCGGGACAGCAAGAGACCCAGTACTTC.

This clone appeared a few times. V usage is TRBV4-2 and J usage is TRBJ2-7; D unresolved. V was pared by 0 bases and J by 4 bases, with 13 bases between. In germline, CDR1 is LGHNA, CDR2 YNFKEQ. The CDR3 extends over 15 amino acids. CDR3 sequence: CASSQDRASSYEQYF. CDR3 sequence (DNA): TGTGCCAGCAGCCAAGATCGGGCTAGTTCGTACGAGCAGTACTTC.